This entry concerns a single T cell receptor beta chain. The data stem from a study of blood T cells in healthy people across ages. Primers used in a second PCR of about 7 to 12 cycles were a sample-barcoded 5' primer and a J-beta primer mix. A tag from a template-switch adaptor with 12 random nucleotides marked each cDNA molecule. A single record per CDR3 protein comes from TCRdb applying MiXCR to the 5' RACE reads. Of 650,000 to 900,000 distinct CDR3 sequences listed, approximately 67% were seen once; the top ten hold around a quarter. Deletions cut 4 bases from V and 4 bases from J, with 20 bases between. The V gene's germline CDR1 is SQVTM and CDR2 ANQGSEA. The CDR3 totals 16 residues. Every donor provided around 9.3 milliliters of peripheral blood.

V is TRBV29-1 and J is TRBJ2-1; weak D call: TRBD1 (6 bases). This receptor was obtained from a young man in good health. The sequenced sample was blood. CDR3 region: CSVGGSQGMGYNEQFF. DNA for the CDR3: TGCAGCGTTGGGGGCTCACAGGGTATGGGGTACAATGAGCAGTTCTTC.